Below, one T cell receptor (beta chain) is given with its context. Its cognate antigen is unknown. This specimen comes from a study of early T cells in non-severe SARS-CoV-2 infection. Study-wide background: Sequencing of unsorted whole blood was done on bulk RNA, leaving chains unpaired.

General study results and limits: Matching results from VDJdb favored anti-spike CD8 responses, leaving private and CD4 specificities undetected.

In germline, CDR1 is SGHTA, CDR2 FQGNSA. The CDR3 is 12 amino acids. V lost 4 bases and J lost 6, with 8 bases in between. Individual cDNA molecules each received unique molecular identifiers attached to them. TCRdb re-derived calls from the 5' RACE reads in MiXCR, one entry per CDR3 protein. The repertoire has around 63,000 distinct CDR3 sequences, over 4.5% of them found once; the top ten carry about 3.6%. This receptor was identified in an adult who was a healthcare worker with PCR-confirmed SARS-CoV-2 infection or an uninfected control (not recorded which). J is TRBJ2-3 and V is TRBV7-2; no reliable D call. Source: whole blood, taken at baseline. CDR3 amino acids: CASSSFPDTQYF. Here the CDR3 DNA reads TGTGCCAGCAGCTCCTTTCCTGATACGCAGTATTTT.